Below, 18 T cell receptor beta chains from the same sample are listed, as sequenced in a study of cytomegalovirus exposure and HLA in healthy donors. It was with 60 Vbeta and 13 Jbeta primers that the PCR ran. The repertoire was sequenced with immunoSEQ multiplex PCR; TCRdb's copy has only in-frame clones and lacks some. The data contain more than 60,000 clones, about 78% of them singletons. Material for sequencing was PBMCs. The receptors were sampled from a middle-aged woman in good health and CMV-seropositive.

The CDR3 loop is CATSRELDYEQYF. For the CDR3, the DNA is TGTGCCACCAGCAGAGAATTAGACTACGAGCAGTACTTC. V gene TRBV15 combines with J gene TRBJ2-7; D is unclear. Trimming took 0 bases from V and 3 from J, leaving 6 bases between them. The CDR3 has 13 amino acids. Germline V gene sequence: CDR1 LNHNV, CDR2 YYDKDF (reference sequence).

V usage is TRBV19 and J usage is TRBJ1-1; 7 bases align to TRBD1. Looked up from germline, CDR1 is LNHDA and CDR2 is SQIVND (reference sequence). The ends lost 5 bases at V and 1 base at J; junction bases unmatched: 1. CDR3 size: 13 residues. The CDR3 nucleotides are TGTGCCAGTAGTCCAGGGGGGAACACTGAAGCTTTCTTT. Amino acids: CASSPGGNTEAFF.

This clone was picked up one time. The V and J genes are TRBV15 and TRBJ1-5, with 11 bases identical to TRBD1. The CDR3 consists of 14 residues. V shed 4 bases and J 5 bases; nucleotides not matched to a gene: 1. Looked up from germline, CDR1 is LNHNV and CDR2 is YYDKDF (reference sequence). In DNA, the CDR3 is TGTGCCACCAGCACGGACAGGGGGCATCAGCCCCAGCATTTT. Translating gives CATSTDRGHQPQHF.

The chain recombines TRBV27 with TRBJ1-3; D uncertain. Between the trimmed V and J ends, which lost 4 bases and 0 bases, there was a span of 13 bases. Germline V gene sequence: CDR1 MNHEY, CDR2 SMNVEV (reference sequence). The CDR3 runs 16 residues. The chain's CDR3 is CASSSALLSSGNTIYF. CDR3 nucleotides: TGTGCCAGCAGTTCGGCGCTACTAAGCTCTGGAAACACCATATATTTT.

In nucleotides, the CDR3 is TGCAGCGTCGGACAGGGACTCTCTGACTATAACTATGGCTACACCTTC. Protein sequence: CSVGQGLSDYNYGYTF. J is TRBJ1-2 and V is TRBV29-1, with TRBD1 matching 8 bases. Unmatched junction bases numbered 13, after V lost 6 bases and J lost 1 base. Germline values: CDR1 SQVTM, CDR2 ANQGSEA. This CDR3 has 16 amino acids.

In nucleotides, the CDR3 is TGTGCCAGTACCTTGGACAGTAAAAATGAAAAACTGTTTTTT. It codes for CASTLDSKNEKLFF. This chain connects TRBV19 to TRBJ1-4, with D possibly matching TRBD1 (6 bases). Per the germline V gene, CDR1 is LNHDA and CDR2 is SQIVND (reference sequence). The CDR3 loop spans 14 amino acids. V was cut by 7 bases and J by 5 bases, with 14 bases left in between.

This clone was picked up a small number of times. The rearrangement joins TRBV5-1 to TRBJ1-6, with D tentatively TRBD1 (5 bases). The CDR3 totals 17 residues. Germline-derived CDR1 and CDR2 are SGHRS and YFSETQ. The germline V and J ends were trimmed by 0 bases and 0 bases, with 10 bases remaining between them. CDR3 sequence: CASSLAGVLSYNSPLHF. In nucleotides, the CDR3 is TGCGCCAGCAGCTTGGCGGGGGTCCTCTCCTATAATTCACCCCTCCACTTT.

The chain joins TRBV20-1 to TRBJ1-1, with D hard to call. In germline, CDR1 is DFQATT, CDR2 SNEGSKA (reference sequence). With 5 bases removed from V and 7 bases from J, the gap between germline ends came to 8 bases. This CDR3 is 10 amino acids long. The CDR3 reads CSAPYYEAFF. In nucleotides, the CDR3 is TGCAGTGCTCCCTATTATGAAGCTTTCTTT.

The gene calls are TRBV5-1 and TRBJ2-5; TRBD2 aligns across 14 bases. Germline V CDR1 and CDR2: SGHRS, YFSETQ. The junction had 2 bases not matched to a gene; V was cut back by 1 base and J by 3 bases. There are 16 residues in the CDR3. Here the CDR3 reads CASSLRTSGGKETQYF. The CDR3 region has the DNA TGCGCCAGCAGCTTGAGGACTAGCGGGGGGAAAGAGACCCAGTACTTC.

The chain is built from TRBV7-2 and TRBJ2-1; the D gene is possibly TRBD2 (5 bases). The germline gives CDR1 SGHTA, CDR2 FQGNSA. Trimming took off 1 base at V and 11 bases at J, with 12 bases between the two ends. This CDR3 has 13 residues. The DNA for the CDR3 is TGTGCCAGCAGCTTAGTTGAGGGCCAGAAGCAGTTCTTC. This translates into CASSLVEGQKQFF.

CDR3 sequence (DNA): TGTGCCAGCAGCTTAATGGCCAGGGTAGACAATGAGCAGTTCTTC. Protein product: CASSLMARVDNEQFF. This chain uses TRBV7-6 with TRBJ2-1, with D perhaps matching TRBD1 (5 bases). CDR3 size: 15 residues. Germline V gene sequence: CDR1 SGHVS, CDR2 FNYEAQ. Trimming pared 2 bases from V and 5 bases from J, leaving 13 bases between. Full variable domain (outside the CDR3, taken from reference TRBV7-6 and TRBJ2-1): GAGVSQSPRYKVTKRGQDVALRCDPISGHVSLYWYRQALGQGPEFLTYFNYEAQQDKSGLPNDRFSAERPEGSISTLTIQRTEQRDSAMYRCASSLMARVDNEQFFGPGTRLTVL.

The chain employs TRBV5-1 and TRBJ1-2, with TRBD1 identical over 7 bases. Germline V gene sequence: CDR1 SGHRS, CDR2 YFSETQ. CDR3 length equals 13 residues. V shed 3 bases and J 4 bases; nucleotides not matched to a gene: 3. The CDR3 DNA is TGCGCCAGCAGCTGGGACAGTCGCTATGGCTACACCTTC. Encoded protein: CASSWDSRYGYTF.

This clone was counted a few times. V usage is TRBV7-2 and J usage is TRBJ2-3, with a tentative D call TRBD2 (6 bases). The ends were cut back, 0 bases at V and 0 bases at J, with 10 bases in the middle. Germline lookup yields CDR1 SGHTA and CDR2 FQGNSA. CDR3 length equals 16 residues. CDR3 sequence reads: CASSLAGGWSTDTQYF. In nucleotides, the CDR3 is TGTGCCAGCAGCTTAGCGGGGGGTTGGAGCACAGATACGCAGTATTTT.

The rearrangement uses TRBV28 and TRBJ2-3, with 8 bases that match TRBD2. Germline assignment: CDR1 MDHEN and CDR2 SYDVKM. The CDR3 spans 16 residues. V shed 0 bases and J 0 bases; nucleotides not matched to a gene: 2. This chain's CDR3 is CASSLWAGGSTDTQYF. CDR3 nucleotide sequence: TGTGCCAGCAGTTTATGGGCGGGGGGTAGCACAGATACGCAGTATTTT.

V gene TRBV30 combines with J gene TRBJ2-7; TRBD1 might be the D (5 bases). Germline-derived CDR1 and CDR2 are GTSNPN and SVGIG (reference sequence). Trimming shortened V by 3 bases and J by 3 bases, and 6 bases separated the two germline ends. There are 11 residues in the CDR3. The CDR3 DNA reads as TGTGCCTGGAGCCAGGGCTACGAGCAGTACTTC. This encodes CAWSQGYEQYF. Drawing the rest from reference TRBV30 and TRBJ2-7, the complete variable domain is SQTIHQWPATLVQPVGSPLSLECTVEGTSNPNLYWYRQAAGRGLQLLFYSVGIGQISSEVPQNLSASRPQDRQFILSSKKLLLSDSGFYLCAWSQGYEQYFGPGTRLTVT.

V and J are TRBV2 and TRBJ2-3; 12 bases are a match to TRBD2. Trimming took 10 bases from V and 2 from J; bases not matched to a gene: 7. Per the germline V gene, CDR1 is SNHLY and CDR2 is FYNNEI. This CDR3 region has 15 residues. The CDR3 bases are TGTGCCATACGACTAGCGGGGGCGGCCACAGATACGCAGTATTTT. Its protein product is CAIRLAGAATDTQYF.

This clone appeared a few times. The chain recombines TRBV6-1 with TRBJ2-2; D possibly corresponds to TRBD2 (7 bases). The CDR3 is 15 residues long. Trimming removed 3 bases at V and 1 base at J, with 9 bases between. Germline CDR1 MNHNS, CDR2 SASEGT. The CDR3 is CASSDRGGNTGELFF. The CDR3 region has the DNA TGTGCCAGCAGTGATAGGGGGGGGAACACCGGGGAGCTGTTTTTT.

This chain links TRBV5-1 with TRBJ1-2, with D perhaps matching TRBD1 (5 bases). Germline V gives CDR1 SGHRS, CDR2 YFSETQ. CDR3 length: 12 amino acids. V was pared by 4 bases and J by 8 bases, with 12 bases between. CDR3 sequence (DNA): TGCGCCAGCAGCGAAGGGGTGGAAGGCTACACCTTC. Translating gives CASSEGVEGYTF.